This TCR beta chain was identified during a study of T cells in Graves' hyperthyroidism and ophthalmopathy. It was RNA transcripts that yielded the amplified TCR beta CDR3 regions. HTBI primers were the set used in a first-round RT-PCR of the TCR CDR3. MiXCR was run by TCRdb on the multiplex PCR reads, yielding one entry per CDR3 protein. The data show 500,000 or so distinct CDR3 sequences, roughly 17% seen once. The CDR3 covers 14 residues. Germline loops: CDR1 SGHTA, CDR2 FQGTGA. V was trimmed by 0 bases and J by 9 bases, leaving 9 bases between them. The chain uses TRBV7-3 and TRBJ1-6; D is unresolved. This TCR was sampled from a woman aged 18-29 years with Graves' ophthalmopathy. Sequencing was carried out using blood. In DNA, the CDR3 is TGTGCCAGCAGCTTAACGGGGAATGGTTCACCCCTCCACTTT. This encodes CASSLTGNGSPLHF.